One sample yielded the 6 T cell receptor beta chains listed below, sequenced in a study of shared clonotypes between healthy human individuals (dated by TCRdb to about 2020). The method was the immunoSEQ multiplex PCR assay. Not all clones reach the TCRdb copy of this immuneACCESS table, which keeps in-frame sequences only. Checked studies attribute under half of the gap to unresolved V genes and leave the rest unexplained. The sample yields about 2.2 million clones; 93% were counted once. Of the sample, around 1.8% falls within the top ten clones. CD8 naive samples were CD45RO-negative cells positively selected for CCR7, giving a CD45RA+CCR7+ population that excluded TemRA cells. The sequenced sample consisted of naive CD8+ T cells from PBMCs. The cell subset or site label, read with the paper, signifies: CD45RA+CCR7+. These receptors came from a man younger than 30 in good health. Some clones in this sample may be carry-over from other donors' samples.

V and J are TRBV2 and TRBJ1-1, with TRBD1 as a possible D gene (6 bases). The CDR3 is 14 residues long. Trimming removed 4 bases at V and 1 base at J, with 10 bases between. The V gene's germline CDR1 is SNHLY and CDR2 FYNNEI. The CDR3 sequence is CASSGRGENTEAFF. The CDR3 coding sequence is TGTGCCAGCAGTGGGAGGGGGGAGAACACTGAAGCTTTCTTT.

The rearrangement joins TRBV4-3 to TRBJ1-2; no definite D call. Trimming cost V 1 base and J 6 bases, with 18 bases left between them. CDR1 is LGHNA and CDR2 is YSLEER in the germline V gene. There are 16 residues in the CDR3. CDR3 in DNA: TGCGCCAGCAGCCAAGGCCTGGGGTTTGCGGAGGATGGCTACACCTTC. It encodes CASSQGLGFAEDGYTF.

CDR3 DNA sequence: TGTGCCAGCAGTCCCCCCTCACCGGGGCTCTCAGATACGCAGTATTTT. The encoded protein is CASSPPSPGLSDTQYF. The chain joins TRBV28 to TRBJ2-3; TRBD1 or TRBD2 may be the D gene (5 bases each). Germline CDR1 reads MDHEN; CDR2 reads SYDVKM. V gave up 5 bases and J gave up 4 bases, with 19 bases separating them. The CDR3 sequence is 16 residues long.

This chain joins TRBV9 and TRBJ2-7; D gene ambiguous. This CDR3 is built from 10 residues. The germline V and J ends were trimmed by 7 bases and 9 bases, with 11 bases remaining between them. Germline assignment: CDR1 SGDLS and CDR2 YYNGEE. DNA for the CDR3: TGTGCCAGCGGGCCGCACGGGCAGTACTTC. Translated: CASGPHGQYF. The complete variable domain, with remaining parts taken from reference TRBV9 and TRBJ2-7, reads DSGVTQTPKHLITATGQRVTLRCSPRSGDLSVYWYQQSLDQGLQFLIQYYNGEERAKGNILERFSAQQFPDLHSELNLSSLELGDSALYFCASGPHGQYFGPGTRLTVT.

The chain employs TRBV21-1 and TRBJ2-7; the D call of TRBD2 is as the table states it, not checked on the DNA. TRBV21-1 has pseudogene status. CDR3 length equals 17 residues. The CDR3 is CASSKGSGRESSYEQYF. The CDR3 coding sequence is TGTGCCAGCAGCAAGGGTAGCGGGAGAGAGAGCTCCTACGAGCAGTACTTC.

The rearrangement joins TRBV10-1 to TRBJ2-1, with 8 bases that match TRBD2. Germline CDR1 and CDR2: WNHNN and SYGVQD (reference sequence). Trimming cost V 6 bases and J 6 bases; bases outside gene matches: 13. The CDR3 contains 16 residues. The CDR3 DNA sequence: TGCGCCAGCAGCCCCGGACTAGCCTCCCTGGTCAATGAGCAGTTCTTC. Its protein product is CASSPGLASLVNEQFF.